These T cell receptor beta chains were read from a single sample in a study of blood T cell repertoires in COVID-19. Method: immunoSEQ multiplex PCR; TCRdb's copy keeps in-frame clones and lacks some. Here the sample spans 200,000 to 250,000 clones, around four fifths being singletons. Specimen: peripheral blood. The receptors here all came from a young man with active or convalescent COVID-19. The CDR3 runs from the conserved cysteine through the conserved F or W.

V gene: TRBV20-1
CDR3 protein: CSVDSPLHF

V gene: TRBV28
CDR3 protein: CASSLSGGGTYEQYF

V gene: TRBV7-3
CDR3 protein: CASSLNREGTQYF

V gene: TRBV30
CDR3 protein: CAWRGPTNTGELFF

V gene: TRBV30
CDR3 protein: CAWSQGNYGYTF

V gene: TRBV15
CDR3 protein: CATSRDLSGPYEQYF

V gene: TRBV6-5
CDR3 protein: CASSYSIWGGNTIYF

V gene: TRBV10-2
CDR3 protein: CASSEGLYGYTF

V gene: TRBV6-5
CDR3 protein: CASGGRTRQPQHF

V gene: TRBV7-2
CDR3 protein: CASQREETQYF

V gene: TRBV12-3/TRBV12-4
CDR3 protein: CASSLYGNTEAFF

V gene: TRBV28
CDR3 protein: CASSHRDYTF

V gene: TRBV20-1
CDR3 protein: CSASLYNEQFF

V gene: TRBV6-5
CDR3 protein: CASSYNRAGTEAFF